One sample yielded the 18 T cell receptor beta chains listed below, sequenced in a study of blood T cell repertoires in COVID-19. TCRdb's copy holds only in-frame clones and misses some; the assay was immunoSEQ multiplex PCR. The repertoire holds over 65,000 clones, with over 80% as singletons. Sample: peripheral blood. The receptors come from a human donor in a cohort sampled during active COVID-19.

This clone was detected a few times. The chain combines TRBV3-1 (or the pseudogene TRBV3-2) with TRBJ2-7; 9 nucleotides align to TRBD1. V lost 2 bases, J lost 3 bases, and 2 bases stayed unmatched. The V gene's germline CDR1 is LGHDT and CDR2 YNNKEL (reference sequence). This CDR3 is 14 amino acids long. The CDR3 reads CASSQPGQGYEQYF. As DNA, the CDR3 is TGTGCCAGCAGCCAACCGGGACAGGGCTACGAGCAGTACTTC.

The J gene is TRBJ1-2, the V gene TRBV18; tentative D call: TRBD1 (5 bases). There are 14 residues in the CDR3. The V gene lost 2 bases and the J gene lost 1 base, with 8 bases spanning the gap. Germline V lookup: CDR1 KGHSH, CDR2 LQKENI. The CDR3 nucleotides read TGTGCCAGCTCACCAACGGGGGGTAACTATGGCTACACCTTC. Amino acid sequence: CASSPTGGNYGYTF.

This chain uses TRBV7-9 with TRBJ2-7, with 7 nucleotides matching TRBD1. This CDR3 is 14 amino acids long. J lost 5 bases, V lost 5 bases, and 9 bases had no gene match. Germline V gene lookup returns CDR1 SEHNR and CDR2 FQNEAQ (reference sequence). The CDR3 here is CASSLRTGRDEQYF. The DNA of the CDR3 is TGTGCCAGCAGCCTCCGGACAGGACGTGACGAGCAGTACTTC.

The chain combines TRBV11-3 with TRBJ2-6, with 8 bases that match TRBD1. CDR1 SGHNT and CDR2 YENEEA come from the germline V gene. The CDR3 length is 18 residues. V lost 5 bases to trimming and J lost 0 bases; unmatched junction nucleotides: 9. CDR3 nucleotide sequence: TGTGCCAGCAGCGTTTCCCGACAGGGGCTCTCTGGGGCCAACGTCCTGACTTTC. Amino acids: CASSVSRQGLSGANVLTF.

The gene calls are TRBV7-2 and TRBJ2-3; 9 bases are shared with TRBD2. The trim removed 5 bases at V and 0 bases at J, leaving 3 bases unmatched. There are 15 residues in the CDR3. CDR1 and CDR2 (germline): SGHTA, FQGNSA. As DNA, the CDR3 is TGTGCCAGCAGCCCTAGCGGGACTAGCACAGATACGCAGTATTTT. Translating gives CASSPSGTSTDTQYF.

This chain connects TRBV7-6 to TRBJ2-7, with TRBD2 matching 8 bases. Germline V gene sequence: CDR1 SGHVS, CDR2 FNYEAQ. Unmatched junction bases numbered 16, after V lost 5 bases and J lost 7 bases. The CDR3 length is 16 residues. CDR3 in amino acids: CASSPVGLPGGREQYF. The CDR3 DNA is TGTGCCAGCAGCCCAGTGGGCCTTCCGGGAGGGAGGGAGCAGTACTTC.

The chain employs TRBV3-1 (or the pseudogene TRBV3-2) and TRBJ1-1; no definite D call. Deletions cut 4 bases from V and 3 bases from J, with 6 bases between. The germline CDR1 and CDR2 sequences are LGHDT and YNNKEL (reference sequence). The CDR3 is 12 amino acids. The CDR3 sequence is CASSPRDTEAFF. Written as DNA, the CDR3 is TGTGCCAGCAGCCCCCGGGACACTGAAGCTTTCTTT.

V and J are TRBV6-4 and TRBJ1-2; 8 nucleotides agree with TRBD1. This CDR3 spans 14 amino acids. V lost 2 bases to trimming and J lost 8 bases; unmatched junction nucleotides: 7. CDR1 MRHNA and CDR2 SNTAGT come from the germline V gene. CDR3 in DNA: TGTGCCAGCAGTGACGTCCAGGGGGCTGGAGGCTACACCTTC. This codes for CASSDVQGAGGYTF.

The CDR3 coding sequence is TGTGCCAGCAGCCACGTCCCGGGACAGGGTTTCCAGGGGCCGAAGTCCTATAATTCACCCCTCCACTTT. It translates to CASSHVPGQGFQGPKSYNSPLHF. The chain uses TRBV4-2 and TRBJ1-6; 9 bases agree with TRBD1. The trim removed 3 bases at V and 1 base at J, leaving 22 bases unmatched. Germline V gene sequence: CDR1 LGHNA, CDR2 YNFKEQ. The CDR3 length is 23 residues.

V gene TRBV6-5 combines with J gene TRBJ2-3; D uncertain. CDR1 is MNHEY and CDR2 is SVGAGI in the germline V gene. V gave up 4 bases and J gave up 3 bases, with 8 bases separating them. The CDR3 covers 13 residues. This chain's CDR3 is CASSSPPTDTQYF. The CDR3 DNA reads as TGTGCCAGCAGTTCCCCCCCAACAGATACGCAGTATTTT.

This sequence joins TRBV7-9 and TRBJ1-6; no definite D call. The CDR3 has 15 amino acids. The germline CDR1 and CDR2 sequences are SEHNR and FQNEAQ (reference sequence). Trimming pared 5 bases from V and 3 bases from J, leaving 11 bases between. The CDR3 bases are TGTGCCAGCAGCCTCGACGGGTACTATAATTCACCCCTCCACTTT. Encoded protein: CASSLDGYYNSPLHF.

V usage is TRBV28 and J usage is TRBJ1-2; maybe TRBD1 (6 bases). Germline V lookup: CDR1 MDHEN, CDR2 SYDVKM. Trimming pared 6 bases from V and 7 bases from J, leaving 21 bases between. The CDR3 runs to 15 residues. CDR3 residues: CASRVEQGVESGYTF. Here the CDR3 DNA reads TGTGCCAGCAGAGTCGAACAGGGTGTCGAAAGTGGCTACACCTTC.

This chain connects TRBV28 to TRBJ1-2; 8 bases fit TRBD1. Germline V gene sequence: CDR1 MDHEN, CDR2 SYDVKM. The CDR3 loop spans 17 amino acids. J gave up 0 bases and V 3 bases, and 9 bases lay outside the gene matches. The CDR3 DNA reads TGTGCCAGCAGTTTGGGCAGGGGGCGCCTAGCTAACTATGGCTACACCTTC. Protein product: CASSLGRGRLANYGYTF.

The chain is built from TRBV28 and TRBJ1-4, with 8 bases aligning to TRBD1. In germline, CDR1 is MDHEN, CDR2 SYDVKM. The trim removed 4 bases at V and 6 bases at J, leaving 4 bases unmatched. The CDR3 totals 14 residues. The CDR3 loop reads CASSSPGQDEKLFF. Here the CDR3 DNA reads TGTGCCAGCAGTTCCCCGGGACAGGATGAAAAACTGTTTTTT. Variable domain in full (rest from reference TRBV28 and TRBJ1-4): DVKVTQSSRYLVKRTGEKVFLECVQDMDHENMFWYRQDPGLGLRLIYFSYDVKMKEKGDIPEGYSVSREKKERFSLILESASTNQTSMYLCASSSPGQDEKLFFGSGTQLSVL.

The J gene is TRBJ1-4, the V gene TRBV4-1; 7 bases align to TRBD1. Unmatched junction bases numbered 10, after V lost 5 bases and J lost 4 bases. CDR3 size: 16 residues. Germline CDR1 and CDR2: MGHRA and YSYEKL. The CDR3: CASSSTQGQLNEKLFF. The CDR3, as DNA: TGCGCCAGCAGCTCTACCCAGGGACAGCTTAATGAAAAACTGTTTTTT.

The chain combines TRBV5-6 with TRBJ1-1; D is unclear. The V end was cut by 1 base, the J end by 7 bases, with 23 bases between. Germline CDR1 reads SGHDT; CDR2 reads YYEEEE. This CDR3 region has 17 residues. CDR3 amino acids: CASSLTSGRSAGSEAFF. CDR3 in DNA: TGTGCCAGCAGCTTGACCTCGGGTCGCTCGGCGGGTAGTGAAGCTTTCTTT.

The CDR3 nucleotides are TGTGCCAGCAGTTACGCGGCCGGGACACCAACCTACGAGCAGTACTTC. Protein: CASSYAAGTPTYEQYF. This chain links TRBV6-2 or TRBV6-3 with TRBJ2-7; the D gene is possibly TRBD1 (6 bases). Germline V gene data show CDR1 as MNHEY and CDR2 as SVGEGT. The length of the CDR3 is 16 residues. The V and J ends lost 2 bases and 2 bases respectively, with 16 bases between them.

The rearrangement joins TRBV7-8 to TRBJ1-2, with D tentatively TRBD1 (5 bases). Germline CDR1 reads SGHVS; CDR2 reads FQNEAQ. V lost 5 bases and J lost 6, with 10 bases in between. The CDR3 is 12 amino acids. CDR3 in amino acids: CASSLSRDGYTF. CDR3 bases: TGTGCCAGCAGCCTTAGCAGGGATGGCTACACCTTC.